The present T cell receptor beta chain was sequenced within a study of blood T cell repertoires in COVID-19. Sequencing used immunoSEQ multiplex PCR; TCRdb keeps in-frame clones, though not all of them. The table has some 240,000 clones, around 90% seen once. With V trimmed by 8 bases and J by 4 bases, 12 bases remained unmatched. The CDR3 has 15 amino acids. From germline, CDR1 is LNHDA and CDR2 SQIVND (reference sequence). This receptor was obtained from a man in his sixties who had recovered from COVID-19. The V gene is TRBV19, the J gene TRBJ2-7; TRBD1 matches 9 bases. Material for sequencing was peripheral blood. CDR3 loop: CASQVADRGSYEQYF. The DNA for the CDR3 is TGTGCCAGTCAGGTAGCGGACAGGGGATCGTACGAGCAGTACTTC.